This record covers a single TCR beta chain. Antigen unknown. This sample is part of a study of CD8 T cells in ankylosing spondylitis. TCRdb itself ran the 5' RACE reads through MiXCR, one entry per CDR3 protein. The sample has under 200,000 distinct CDR3 sequences, approximately 9% seen once. Study outcomes and limitations: Disease-linked clones reportedly concentrated significantly in matched ankylosing spondylitis synovial fluid.

The TCR originated in a female donor with ankylosing spondylitis or in good health (not recorded which). Sequences were obtained from blood, either unsorted or a sorted T cell fraction (not recorded which).

The CDR3 DNA sequence: TGTGCCAGCAGTGAAGTGGGACTAGCGGGAGCAGGTAATGAGCAGTTCTTC. Translated, it gives CASSEVGLAGAGNEQFF. This sequence joins TRBV6-1 and TRBJ2-1; 14 nucleotides agree with TRBD2. The CDR3 length is 17 residues. Germline-derived CDR1 and CDR2 are MNHNS and SASEGT. With 1 base clipped from V and 7 bases from J, the junction kept 6 bases outside the gene matches.